This T cell receptor (beta chain) comes out of a study of T cells after yellow fever vaccination. Whole-study findings and limits: The secondary response showed a weaker magnitude and a faster peak, day 5 versus 15. CD4 and CD8 compartments shared a small share of clonotypes. Abundant bulk-derived clonotypes could contaminate FACS-sorted repertoires.

The study made its TCR cDNA through 5'RACE template switching. That step introduced a universal primer site along with UMIs. TCRdb itself ran the 5' RACE reads through MiXCR, one entry per CDR3 protein. Among hundreds of thousands of distinct CDR3 sequences listed, roughly 13% were seen once. This clonotype was counted between two and nine times. What it recognizes is unknown. The receptor comes from a man younger than 40 who received the YFV17D yellow fever vaccine. This sample comprised PBMCs, obtained on the day of the yellow fever booster vaccination.

CDR3 amino acids: CASRTSASTDTQYF. In DNA, the CDR3 is TGTGCCTCCCGGACTAGCGCTAGCACAGATACGCAGTATTTT. This chain connects TRBV27 to TRBJ2-3; 9 bases are shared with TRBD2. CDR1 and CDR2 from the germline V gene are MNHEY and SMNVEV (reference sequence). V lost 11 bases, J lost 0 bases, and 6 bases stayed unmatched. The CDR3 length is 14 residues.